Below, 5 T cell receptor beta chains from the same sample are listed, as sequenced in a study of CD8 T cells in Susac syndrome. RNA in amounts of 0.5 to 1 ug was reverse transcribed with random hexamers. MiXCR, applied by TCRdb to the immunoSEQ multiplex PCR reads, yields one record per CDR3 protein. The data show some 180,000 distinct CDR3 sequences, about 95% seen once. Material: CD4+ T cells from PBMCs. The receptors derive from a human donor in good health.

This clonotype was observed a handful of times. This chain connects TRBV11-3 to TRBJ2-7; D may be TRBD1 (6 bases). V lost 4 bases and J 7 bases, leaving 14 bases between the germline ends. The CDR3 runs to 13 residues. Germline loops: CDR1 SGHNT, CDR2 YENEEA. The CDR3 spells CASSSQGPGEQYF. In DNA form, the CDR3 reads TGTGCCAGCAGCTCGCAGGGGCCGGGGGAGCAGTACTTC.

This chain uses TRBV3-1 with TRBJ2-2; D unclear. Trimming removed 1 base at V and 7 bases at J, with 13 bases between. The CDR3 length is 15 residues. Germline V gene sequence: CDR1 LGHDT, CDR2 YNNKEL (reference sequence). The CDR3 protein is CASSQVFGPFGELFF. The CDR3 region has the DNA TGTGCCAGCAGCCAAGTTTTCGGCCCTTTCGGGGAGCTGTTTTTT.

The chain joins TRBV20-1 to TRBJ2-7; the match to TRBD1 covers 9 bases. CDR1 and CDR2 (germline): DFQATT, SNEGSKA (reference sequence). The CDR3 loop spans 14 amino acids. Germline trimming cut 6 bases from V and 5 bases from J; bases unmatched to any gene: 11. The DNA for the CDR3 is TGCAGTGCCGAACCGGGACAGGGATTTGACGAGCAGTACTTC. Its translation: CSAEPGQGFDEQYF.

CDR3 residues: CSAGVVNTEAFF. The CDR3 coding sequence is TGCAGCGCAGGGGTCGTGAACACTGAAGCTTTCTTT. The chain carries TRBV29-1 and TRBJ1-1; D is perhaps TRBD1 (6 bases). Trimming cost V 7 bases and J 0 bases, with 9 bases left between them. Germline CDR1 SQVTM, CDR2 ANQGSEA. The CDR3 consists of 12 residues.

The J gene is TRBJ2-2, the V gene TRBV7-2, with D unclear. In germline, CDR1 is SGHTA, CDR2 FQGNSA. V was shortened by 2 bases and J by 1 base, with 5 bases between the two germline ends. The CDR3 spans 14 residues. The CDR3 sequence is CASSLSQNTGELFF. Written as DNA, the CDR3 is TGTGCCAGCAGCTTAAGTCAGAACACCGGGGAGCTGTTTTTT.